These T cell receptor beta chains were read from a single sample in a study of metastatic and nonmetastatic thyroid tumors. TCRdb redid the clone calls on the PCR reads using MiXCR. This table holds tens of thousands of clones, around a sixth found once. Sequencing was carried out using blood. Receptors were obtained from a female donor with papillary thyroid cancer or a benign thyroid nodule (not recorded which). Some clones in this sample may be carry-over from other donors' samples. Each CDR3 is given with its conserved first and last residue. The D gene is left open where the match is weak. Size tells how often a clone was seen (once, few, many) or the class of an expanded clone, and some rows leave it out.

V gene	D gene	J gene	clone size	CDR3 protein	CDR3 DNA
TRBV2	TRBD2	TRBJ2-7	few	CASGLAGGQYEQYF	TGTGCCAGCGGATTAGCGGGAGGCCAATACGAGCAGTACTTC
TRBV5-1	TRBD1	TRBJ1-4	many	CASSVDRADEKLFF	TGCGCCAGCAGCGTAGACAGGGCGGATGAAAAACTGTTTTTT
TRBV27	TRBD2	TRBJ2-5	many	CASSPTPSGTETQYF	TGTGCCAGCAGTCCTACGCCTAGCGGAACAGAGACCCAGTACTTC
TRBV10-3	-	TRBJ2-1	few	CAISEIGGDNEQFF	TGTGCCATCAGTGAGATAGGTGGGGACAATGAGCAGTTCTTC
TRBV10-3	TRBD2	TRBJ2-1	many	CAISESIASGVYNEQFF	TGTGCCATCAGTGAGTCGATAGCTAGCGGGGTTTACAATGAGCAGTTCTTC
TRBV7-2	-	TRBJ2-7	medium-sized	CASSLGIGGTYEQYF	TGTGCCAGCAGCTTAGGGATCGGGGGCACCTACGAGCAGTACTTC
TRBV2	TRBD2	TRBJ2-7	-	CASSYPRIGGLTYEQYF	TGTGCCAGCAGTTACCCGCGGATCGGGGGGTTAACCTACGAGCAGTACTTC
TRBV6-1	-	TRBJ1-1	-	CASSARTTPQAFF	TGTGCCAGCAGTGCTCGGACAACCCCGCAGGCTTTCTTT
TRBV5-6	-	TRBJ2-7	many	CASSPGTASYEQYF	TGTGCCAGCAGCCCCGGGACGGCCTCCTACGAGCAGTACTTC
TRBV5-1	TRBD1	TRBJ2-2	medium-sized	CASSLDPGQGSTGELFF	TGCGCCAGCAGCTTGGATCCGGGACAGGGCTCCACCGGGGAGCTGTTTTTT
TRBV5-6	-	TRBJ2-5	-	CASALNQETQYF	TGTGCCAGCGCCTTGAATCAAGAGACCCAGTACTTC
TRBV7-9	-	TRBJ2-5	many	CASSSEVDFQETQYF	TGTGCCAGCAGCTCCGAAGTGGACTTTCAAGAGACCCAGTACTTC